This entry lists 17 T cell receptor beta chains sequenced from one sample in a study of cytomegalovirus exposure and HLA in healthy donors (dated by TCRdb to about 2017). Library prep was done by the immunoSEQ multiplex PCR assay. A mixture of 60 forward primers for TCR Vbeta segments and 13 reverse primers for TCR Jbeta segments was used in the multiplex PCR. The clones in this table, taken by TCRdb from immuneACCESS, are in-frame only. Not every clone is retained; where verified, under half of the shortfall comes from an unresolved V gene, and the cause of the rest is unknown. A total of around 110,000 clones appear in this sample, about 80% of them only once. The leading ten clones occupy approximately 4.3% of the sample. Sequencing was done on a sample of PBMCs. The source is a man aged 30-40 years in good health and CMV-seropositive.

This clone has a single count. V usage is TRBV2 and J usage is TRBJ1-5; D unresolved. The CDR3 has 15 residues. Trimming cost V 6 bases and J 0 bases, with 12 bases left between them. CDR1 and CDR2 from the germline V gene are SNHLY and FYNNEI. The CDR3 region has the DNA TGTGCCAGCAGAGACCCGAGGAATAGCAATCAGCCCCAGCATTTT. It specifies CASRDPRNSNQPQHF.

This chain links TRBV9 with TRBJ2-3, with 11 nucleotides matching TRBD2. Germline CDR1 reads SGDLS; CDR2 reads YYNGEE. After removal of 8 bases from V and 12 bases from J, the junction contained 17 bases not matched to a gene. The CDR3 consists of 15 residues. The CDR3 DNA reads TGTGCCAGTGGGTCACTAGCGGGAGAAGTCCTACCACAGTATTTT. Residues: CASGSLAGEVLPQYF. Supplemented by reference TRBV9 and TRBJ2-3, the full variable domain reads DSGVTQTPKHLITATGQRVTLRCSPRSGDLSVYWYQQSLDQGLQFLIQYYNGEERAKGNILERFSAQQFPDLHSELNLSSLELGDSALYFCASGSLAGEVLPQYFGPGTRLTVL.

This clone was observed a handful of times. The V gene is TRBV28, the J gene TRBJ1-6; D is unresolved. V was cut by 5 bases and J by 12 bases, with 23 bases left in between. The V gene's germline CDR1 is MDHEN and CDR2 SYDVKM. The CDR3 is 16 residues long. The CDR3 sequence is CASSNRRPGVFRPLHF. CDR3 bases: TGTGCCAGCAGTAACCGACGGCCGGGAGTTTTTAGACCCCTCCACTTT.

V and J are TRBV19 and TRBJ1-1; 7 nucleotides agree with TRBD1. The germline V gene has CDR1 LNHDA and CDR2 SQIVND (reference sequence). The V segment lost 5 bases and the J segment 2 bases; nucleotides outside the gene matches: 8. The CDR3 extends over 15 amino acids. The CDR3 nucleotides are TGTGCCAGTAGTTTACACAGGGGACCTAACACTGAAGCTTTCTTT. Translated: CASSLHRGPNTEAFF.

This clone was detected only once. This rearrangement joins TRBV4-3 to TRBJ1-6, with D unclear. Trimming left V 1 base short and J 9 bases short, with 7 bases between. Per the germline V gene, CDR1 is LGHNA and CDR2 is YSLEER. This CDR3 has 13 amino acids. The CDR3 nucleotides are TGCGCCAGCAGCCAAGTGGAGCGTTCACCCCTCCACTTT. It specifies CASSQVERSPLHF.

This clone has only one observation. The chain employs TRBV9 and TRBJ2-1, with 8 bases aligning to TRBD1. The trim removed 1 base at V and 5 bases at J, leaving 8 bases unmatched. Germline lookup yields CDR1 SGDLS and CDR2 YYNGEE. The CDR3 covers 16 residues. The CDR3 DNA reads TGTGCCAGCAGCGTACGGGTCAGGGGGCGGAACAATGAGCAGTTCTTC. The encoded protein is CASSVRVRGRNNEQFF.

The CDR3 region has the DNA TGTGCCAGCAGCTTAGGACTAGCGGGGGACCAAGAGACCCAGTACTTC. Translation gives CASSLGLAGDQETQYF. The gene calls are TRBV7-8 and TRBJ2-5; TRBD2 aligns across 12 bases. The CDR3 covers 16 residues. Germline CDR1 reads SGHVS; CDR2 reads FQNEAQ. V was clipped by 1 base and J by 0 bases; unmatched bases: 0.

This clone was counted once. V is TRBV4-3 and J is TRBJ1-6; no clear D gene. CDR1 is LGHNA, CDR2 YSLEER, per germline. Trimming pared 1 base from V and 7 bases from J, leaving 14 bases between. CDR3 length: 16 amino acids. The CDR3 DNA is TGCGCCAGCAGCCAAGCACAGAGGGCACTGAATTCACCCCTCCACTTT. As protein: CASSQAQRALNSPLHF.

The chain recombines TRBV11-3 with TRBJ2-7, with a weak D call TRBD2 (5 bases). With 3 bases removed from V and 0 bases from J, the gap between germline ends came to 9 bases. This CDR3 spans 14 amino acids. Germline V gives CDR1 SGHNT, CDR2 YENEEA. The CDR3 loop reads CASSFRRSSYEQYF. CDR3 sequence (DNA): TGTGCCAGCAGCTTCCGGAGGAGCTCCTACGAGCAGTACTTC.

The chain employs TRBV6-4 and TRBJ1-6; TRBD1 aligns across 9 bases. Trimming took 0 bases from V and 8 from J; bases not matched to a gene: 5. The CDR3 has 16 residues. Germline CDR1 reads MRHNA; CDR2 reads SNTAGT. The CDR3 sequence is CASSDSGQGPYSPLHF. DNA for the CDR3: TGTGCCAGCAGTGACTCTGGACAGGGGCCCTATTCACCCCTCCACTTT.

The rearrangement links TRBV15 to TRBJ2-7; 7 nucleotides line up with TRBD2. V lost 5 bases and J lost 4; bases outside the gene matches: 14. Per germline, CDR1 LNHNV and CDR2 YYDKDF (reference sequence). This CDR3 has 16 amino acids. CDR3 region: CATSPGGAGALYEQYF. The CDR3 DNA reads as TGTGCCACCAGCCCAGGAGGGGCGGGAGCGCTTTACGAGCAGTACTTC.

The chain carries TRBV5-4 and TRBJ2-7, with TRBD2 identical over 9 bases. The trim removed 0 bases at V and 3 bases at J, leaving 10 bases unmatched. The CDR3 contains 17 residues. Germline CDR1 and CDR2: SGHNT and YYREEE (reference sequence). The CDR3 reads CASSLGPLASGNYEQYF. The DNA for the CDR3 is TGTGCCAGCAGCTTGGGCCCCCTGGCTAGCGGGAACTACGAGCAGTACTTC. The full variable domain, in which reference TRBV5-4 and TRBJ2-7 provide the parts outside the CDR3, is ETGVTQSPTHLIKTRGQQVTLRCSSQSGHNTVSWYQQALGQGPQFIFQYYREEENGRGNFPPRFSGLQFPNYSSELNVNALELDDSALYLCASSLGPLASGNYEQYFGPGTRLTVT.

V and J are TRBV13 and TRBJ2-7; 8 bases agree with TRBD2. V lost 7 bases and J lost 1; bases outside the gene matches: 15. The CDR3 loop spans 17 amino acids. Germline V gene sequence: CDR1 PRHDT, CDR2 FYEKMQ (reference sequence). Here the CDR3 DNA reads TGTGCCAGCACCTCCTTCCGGGGTGCGGGGGGTTCCTACGAGCAGTACTTC. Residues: CASTSFRGAGGSYEQYF.

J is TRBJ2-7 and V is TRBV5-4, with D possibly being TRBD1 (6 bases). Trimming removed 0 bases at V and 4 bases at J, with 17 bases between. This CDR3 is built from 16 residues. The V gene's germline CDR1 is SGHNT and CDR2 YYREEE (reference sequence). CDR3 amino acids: CASSLEGRGNKYEQYF. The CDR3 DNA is TGTGCCAGCAGCTTGGAGGGCAGGGGAAACAAGTACGAGCAGTACTTC.

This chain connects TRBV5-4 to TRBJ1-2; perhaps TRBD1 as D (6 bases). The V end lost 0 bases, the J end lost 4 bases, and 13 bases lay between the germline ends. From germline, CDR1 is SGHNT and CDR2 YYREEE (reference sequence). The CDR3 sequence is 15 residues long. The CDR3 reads CASSLAYQGSYGYTF. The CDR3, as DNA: TGTGCCAGCAGCTTGGCATATCAGGGGTCCTATGGCTACACCTTC.

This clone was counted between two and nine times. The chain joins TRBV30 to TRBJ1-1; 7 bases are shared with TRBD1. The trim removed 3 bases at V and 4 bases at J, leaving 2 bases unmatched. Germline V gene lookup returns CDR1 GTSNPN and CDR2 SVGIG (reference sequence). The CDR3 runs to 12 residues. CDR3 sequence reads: CAWRTGITEAFF. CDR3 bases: TGTGCCTGGAGGACAGGGATCACTGAAGCTTTCTTT.

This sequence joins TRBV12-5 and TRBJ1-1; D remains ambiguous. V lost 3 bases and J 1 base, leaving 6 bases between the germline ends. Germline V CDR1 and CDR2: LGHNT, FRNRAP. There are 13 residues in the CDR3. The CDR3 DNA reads TGTGCTAGTGGTTTTTTCAAGAACACTGAAGCTTTCTTT. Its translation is CASGFFKNTEAFF.